This TCR beta chain was sequenced for a study of OX40 agonist ivuxolimab in advanced cancers. CDR1 and CDR2 from the germline V gene are SGHDT and YYEEEE. V was cut by 4 bases and J by 1 base, with 11 bases left in between. This CDR3 region has 15 residues. Clones were sequenced by immunoSEQ multiplex PCR, and TCRdb holds only the in-frame ones, with some missing. The data contain approximately 61,000 clones, approximately 91% of them singletons. The chain recombines TRBV5-6 with TRBJ2-2, with D tentatively TRBD2 (5 bases). The clonotype was recovered from an adult with an advanced solid tumor such as melanoma, head and neck, liver or kidney cancer. The sample was CD4+ or CD8+ T cells sorted from blood, taken in a trial of the OX40 agonist ivuxolimab. This chain's CDR3 is CASSPGLQNTGELFF. The DNA for the CDR3 is TGTGCCAGCAGCCCCGGACTGCAGAACACCGGGGAGCTGTTTTTT.